This T cell receptor beta chain is drawn from a study of vaccination and CD4 T cells after COVID-19. Scientists ran DNA taken from cultured CD4+ T cells through the Oncomine TCR Beta short-read assay for sequencing. TCRdb called the PCR reads again in MiXCR, with one record for every CDR3 protein. In the table there are about 12,000 distinct CDR3 sequences, approximately 60% of which are singletons. Turning to this clonotype: As yet, its antigen is unknown.

The treatment denotes: approximately nine-day PBMC culture with coronavirus spike peptide pools or control peptides (ViraFEST assay). Trimming removed 3 bases from V and 8 bases from J, with 19 bases in between. CDR1 is DFQATT, CDR2 SNEGSKA, per germline (reference sequence). This CDR3 is built from 14 residues. The chain couples TRBV20-1 to TRBJ1-2; maybe TRBD1 (6 bases). This TCR came from a human donor who had recovered from COVID-19. Source: CD4+ T cells from blood, cultured in vitro, taken before SARS-CoV-2 vaccination. This CDR3 reads CSASGFGGGVGYTF. In DNA form, the CDR3 reads TGCAGTGCTAGTGGGTTCGGGGGCGGCGTCGGCTACACCTTC.